Listed below are T cell receptor beta chains from one sample, sequenced in a study of cytomegalovirus exposure and HLA in healthy donors. Profiled with immunoSEQ multiplex PCR; TCRdb holds only in-frame clones, not every one. The sample has approximately 140,000 clones, around three quarters seen once. The sample comprised PBMCs. These receptors all come from a woman aged 40 to 50 in good health and CMV-seropositive. CDR3s include the opening cysteine and the closing phenylalanine or tryptophan. The order of the fields is V gene, D gene, J gene, clone size, CDR3 protein, CDR3 DNA. The D gene is left open where the match is weak. Rows may omit the clone size; those that give it use once, few, many or a size class.

TRBV6-1	TRBD1	TRBJ2-7	NA	CASSAATGSEQYF	TGTGCCAGCAGTGCCGCGACAGGGAGCGAGCAGTACTTC
TRBV11-3	NA	TRBJ1-1	NA	CASSLVGSNTEAFF	TGTGCCAGCAGCTTAGTGGGCTCGAACACTGAAGCTTTCTTT
TRBV9	NA	TRBJ2-2	NA	CASSVSGIDTGELFF	TGTGCCAGCAGCGTATCGGGAATCGACACCGGGGAGCTGTTTTTT
TRBV28	NA	TRBJ1-5	NA	CASSRGLSNQPQHF	TGTGCCAGCAGTAGAGGGCTAAGCAATCAGCCCCAGCATTTT
TRBV11-2	TRBD1	TRBJ2-2	NA	CASSSGGFAGELFF	TGTGCCAGCAGCTCAGGGGGCTTTGCCGGGGAGCTGTTTTTT
TRBV13	TRBD1	TRBJ1-1	NA	CASSSPRQGTNTEAFF	TGTGCCAGCAGCTCCCCGAGACAGGGTACGAACACTGAAGCTTTCTTT
TRBV28	TRBD1	TRBJ2-7	NA	CASKRQGPYEQYF	TGTGCCAGCAAGAGACAGGGTCCCTACGAGCAGTACTTC
TRBV6-6	NA	TRBJ2-3	NA	CASSYGGEADTQYF	TGTGCCAGCAGTTACGGCGGGGAAGCAGATACGCAGTATTTT
TRBV7-8	NA	TRBJ2-4	NA	CASSPRVVAKNIQYF	TGTGCCAGCAGCCCGAGGGTGGTAGCCAAAAACATTCAGTACTTC
TRBV5-1	NA	TRBJ2-1	NA	CASSLDGNEQFF	TGCGCCAGCAGCTTGGACGGGAATGAGCAGTTCTTC
TRBV25-1	NA	TRBJ1-4	NA	CASSGSTGPNEKLFF	TGTGCCAGCAGTGGGTCGACAGGACCTAATGAAAAACTGTTTTTT
TRBV21-1	NA	TRBJ2-1	once	CASSKLRRSYNEQFF	TGTGCCAGCAGCAAATTGAGGCGGTCCTACAATGAGCAGTTCTTC
TRBV5-1	TRBD1	TRBJ1-1	few	CASRETGGMVGTEAFF	TGCGCCAGCAGGGAGACAGGGGGAATGGTGGGCACTGAAGCTTTCTTT
TRBV7-2	NA	TRBJ2-7	few	CASSPPASAAYEQYF	TGTGCCAGCAGCCCACCGGCTAGTGCGGCCTACGAGCAGTACTTC
TRBV21-1	NA	TRBJ2-7	many	CASRWWSSYEQYF	TGTGCCAGCAGGTGGTGGAGCTCCTACGAGCAGTACTTC
TRBV21-1	NA	TRBJ2-1	NA	CASSKVTRLWEQFF	TGTGCCAGCAGCAAAGTCACGCGACTGTGGGAGCAGTTCTTC
TRBV4-2	NA	TRBJ2-5	NA	CASSPRFLETQYF	TGTGCCAGCAGCCCCCGGTTCTTAGAGACCCAGTACTTC
TRBV5-1	NA	TRBJ2-1	NA	CASSPHGGLADNEQFF	TGCGCCAGCAGCCCCCATGGGGGCCTAGCGGACAATGAGCAGTTCTTC
TRBV27	NA	TRBJ1-1	NA	CASSPQADTEAFF	TGTGCCAGCAGTCCACAGGCGGACACTGAAGCTTTCTTT
TRBV5-4	NA	TRBJ1-3	few	CASSLGQAGNTIYF	TGTGCCAGCAGCTTGGGACAGGCAGGAAACACCATATATTTT
TRBV2	NA	TRBJ2-7	NA	CASSEQISYEQYF	TGTGCCAGCAGTGAGCAGATCTCCTACGAGCAGTACTTC
TRBV28	NA	TRBJ2-7	once	CASERAETYEQYF	TGTGCCAGCGAACGAGCGGAAACCTACGAGCAGTACTTC
TRBV5-1	NA	TRBJ2-7	NA	CASSFDRMVYEQYF	TGCGCCAGCAGCTTTGACAGGATGGTCTACGAGCAGTACTTC
TRBV2	TRBD1	TRBJ1-5	NA	CASSMSGGGINQPQHF	TGTGCCAGCAGTATGTCAGGGGGTGGGATCAATCAGCCCCAGCATTTT
TRBV4-2	TRBD1	TRBJ2-1	NA	CASSQDRQGWAFF	TGTGCCAGCAGCCAAGACCGACAGGGCTGGGCGTTCTTC
TRBV7-8	NA	TRBJ1-4	NA	CASSPTGLISKLFF	TGTGCCAGCAGTCCAACAGGGCTAATAAGTAAACTGTTTTTT
TRBV6-1	TRBD1	TRBJ2-2	NA	CASRDRGDTGELFF	TGTGCCAGCAGGGACAGGGGGGACACCGGGGAGCTGTTTTTT
TRBV7-9	NA	TRBJ1-4	NA	CASSPVSARDEKLFF	TGTGCCAGCAGCCCGGTTTCAGCGAGGGATGAAAAACTGTTTTTT
TRBV4-1	NA	TRBJ2-4	NA	CASSQGWTEKNIQYF	TGCGCCAGCAGCCAAGGCTGGACAGAAAAAAACATTCAGTACTTC
TRBV6-6	NA	TRBJ2-7	NA	CASSPNPYEQYF	TGTGCCAGCAGCCCCAATCCCTACGAGCAGTACTTC
TRBV4-1	NA	TRBJ1-2	NA	CAGSLPGRVYGYTF	TGCGCCGGCAGCCTCCCGGGGAGGGTCTATGGCTACACCTTC
TRBV15	NA	TRBJ2-7	NA	CATSREVSEPMNEQYF	TGTGCCACCAGCAGAGAGGTATCGGAGCCCATGAACGAGCAGTACTTC
TRBV7-9	TRBD1	TRBJ2-7	NA	CASSRGQGTYEQYF	TGTGCCAGCAGTCGTGGACAGGGAACCTACGAGCAGTACTTC
TRBV10-1	NA	TRBJ2-3	NA	CASSLGGLSTDTQYF	TGCGCCAGCAGTCTAGGCGGCCTCAGCACAGATACGCAGTATTTT
TRBV10-1	NA	TRBJ2-7	NA	CASSEVGADEQYF	TGCGCCAGCAGTGAGGTGGGAGCCGACGAGCAGTACTTC
TRBV6-1	NA	TRBJ2-7	NA	CASTGYSAYEQYF	TGTGCCAGCACCGGTTACAGTGCCTACGAGCAGTACTTC
TRBV27	NA	TRBJ2-1	NA	CASSFSSTYNEQFF	TGTGCCAGCAGTTTTAGTTCAACCTACAATGAGCAGTTCTTC
TRBV18	NA	TRBJ2-2	NA	CASSFGMANTGELFF	TGTGCCAGCTCATTCGGGATGGCGAACACCGGGGAGCTGTTTTTT
TRBV6-5	TRBD1	TRBJ1-1	NA	CASSYSKTGVFTEAFF	TGTGCCAGCAGTTACTCGAAGACAGGGGTTTTCACTGAAGCTTTCTTT
TRBV5-4	TRBD2	TRBJ2-1	NA	CASSPGLAGRLNEQFF	TGTGCCAGCAGCCCGGGACTAGCGGGAAGGTTGAATGAGCAGTTCTTC
TRBV19	TRBD1	TRBJ2-7	NA	CASSTGGYEQYF	TGTGCCAGTAGTACAGGGGGCTACGAGCAGTACTTC
TRBV5-4	NA	TRBJ2-1	NA	CASSLAGLAHNEQFF	TGTGCCAGCAGCTTGGCGGGTCTAGCTCACAATGAGCAGTTCTTC
TRBV10-1	TRBD2	TRBJ2-5	NA	CASRIGTSGYQETQYF	TGCGCCAGCAGGATAGGGACTAGCGGGTACCAAGAGACCCAGTACTTC
TRBV7-2	NA	TRBJ2-7	few	CASSLGPVSLYEQYF	TGTGCCAGCAGCTTAGGTCCGGTTTCCCTCTACGAGCAGTACTTC
TRBV6-6	TRBD2	TRBJ2-1	few	CASTGTSGYNEQFF	TGTGCCAGCACCGGGACTAGCGGGTACAATGAGCAGTTCTTC
TRBV19	NA	TRBJ1-4	NA	CASSIARGEKLFF	TGTGCCAGTAGTATTGCCAGGGGTGAAAAACTGTTTTTT
TRBV19	NA	TRBJ1-5	NA	CASSIFVQGRQPQHF	TGTGCCAGTAGTATATTCGTCCAGGGCCGTCAGCCCCAGCATTTT
TRBV7-8	NA	TRBJ1-1	NA	CASSSQSSARGEAFF	TGTGCCAGCTCTTCGCAATCGAGCGCCAGGGGTGAAGCTTTCTTT
TRBV2	TRBD1	TRBJ1-4	NA	CASRRDRATNEKLFF	TGTGCCAGCAGGAGGGACAGAGCAACTAATGAAAAACTGTTTTTT
TRBV7-9	TRBD2	TRBJ2-2	NA	CASSFRSSGRATGELFF	TGTGCCAGCAGCTTCCGCTCTAGCGGGAGGGCCACTGGGGAGCTGTTTTTT
TRBV6-1	TRBD1	TRBJ1-4	NA	CASSTYRGRDEKLFF	TGTGCCAGCAGTACGTACAGGGGGCGGGATGAAAAACTGTTTTTT
TRBV2	TRBD1	TRBJ2-7	NA	CASSGTGKSAEQYF	TGTGCCAGTTCGGGGACAGGGAAGAGCGCCGAGCAGTACTTC
TRBV28	NA	TRBJ2-1	NA	CASSLATKSGVGEQFF	TGTGCCAGCAGTTTGGCCACAAAGTCGGGGGTGGGTGAGCAGTTCTTC
TRBV2	NA	TRBJ1-1	NA	CASSEVGQLNTEAFF	TGTGCCAGCAGTGAGGTTGGACAGTTAAACACTGAAGCTTTCTTT
TRBV7-9	TRBD2	TRBJ2-1	NA	CASSPGLAGNEQFF	TGTGCCAGCAGCCCAGGACTAGCGGGGAATGAGCAGTTCTTC
TRBV27	NA	TRBJ2-3	NA	CASSVRLGVTDTQYF	TGTGCCAGCAGTGTACGACTAGGCGTCACAGATACGCAGTATTTT
TRBV29-1	NA	TRBJ1-2	NA	CSVHAEWGTYGYTF	TGCAGCGTCCACGCGGAGTGGGGGACATATGGCTACACCTTC